The present T cell receptor (beta chain) was sequenced within a study of blood T cell repertoires in COVID-19. Using immunoSEQ multiplex PCR, the repertoire was profiled, and TCRdb retains in-frame clones only, with some absent. The sample has about 240,000 clones, 75% to 90% seen once. From germline, CDR1 is SGHNT and CDR2 YYREEE (reference sequence). This CDR3 has 14 amino acids. With 6 bases clipped from V and 7 bases from J, the junction kept 10 bases outside the gene matches. The chain links TRBV5-4 to TRBJ2-1; 7 bases match TRBD1. The clonotype comes from a woman between 40 and 55 years old with acute COVID-19. Sample: PBMCs or T cells enriched from blood (not recorded which). CDR3 bases: TGTGCCAGCAACAACCGGGACAGCAAGAATGAGCAGTTCTTC. It encodes CASNNRDSKNEQFF.